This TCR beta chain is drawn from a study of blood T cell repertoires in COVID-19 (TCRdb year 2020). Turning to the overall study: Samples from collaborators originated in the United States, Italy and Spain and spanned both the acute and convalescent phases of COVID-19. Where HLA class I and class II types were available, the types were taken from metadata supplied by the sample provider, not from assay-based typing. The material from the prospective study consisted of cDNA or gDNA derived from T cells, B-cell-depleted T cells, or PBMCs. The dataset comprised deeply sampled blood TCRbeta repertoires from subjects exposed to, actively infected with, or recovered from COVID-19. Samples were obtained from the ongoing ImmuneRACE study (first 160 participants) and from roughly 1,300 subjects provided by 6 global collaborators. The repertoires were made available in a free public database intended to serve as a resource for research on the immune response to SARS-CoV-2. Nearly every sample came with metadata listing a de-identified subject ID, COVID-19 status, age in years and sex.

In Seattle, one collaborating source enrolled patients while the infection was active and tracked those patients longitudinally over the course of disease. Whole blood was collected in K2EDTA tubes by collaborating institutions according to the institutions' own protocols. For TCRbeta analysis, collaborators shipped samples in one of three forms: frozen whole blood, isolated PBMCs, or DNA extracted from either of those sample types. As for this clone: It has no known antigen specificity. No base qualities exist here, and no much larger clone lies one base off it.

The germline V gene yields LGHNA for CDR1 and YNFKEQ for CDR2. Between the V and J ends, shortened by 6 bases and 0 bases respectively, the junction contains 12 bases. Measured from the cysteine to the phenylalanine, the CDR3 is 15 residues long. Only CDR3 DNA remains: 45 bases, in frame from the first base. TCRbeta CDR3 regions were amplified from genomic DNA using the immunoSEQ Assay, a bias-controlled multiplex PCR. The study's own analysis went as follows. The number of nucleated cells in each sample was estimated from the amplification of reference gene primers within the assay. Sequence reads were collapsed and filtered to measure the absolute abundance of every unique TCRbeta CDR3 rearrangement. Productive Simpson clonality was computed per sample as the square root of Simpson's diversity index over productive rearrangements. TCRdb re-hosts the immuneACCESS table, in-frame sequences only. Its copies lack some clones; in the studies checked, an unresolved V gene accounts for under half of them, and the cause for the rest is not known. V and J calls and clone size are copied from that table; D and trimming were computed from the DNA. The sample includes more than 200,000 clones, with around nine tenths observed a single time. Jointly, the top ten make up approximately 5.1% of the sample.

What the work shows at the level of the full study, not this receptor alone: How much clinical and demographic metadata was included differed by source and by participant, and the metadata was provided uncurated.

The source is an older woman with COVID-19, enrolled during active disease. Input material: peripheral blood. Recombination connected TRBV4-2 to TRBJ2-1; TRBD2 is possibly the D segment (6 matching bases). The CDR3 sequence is CASREAGRSYNEQFF. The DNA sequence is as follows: TGTGCCAGCAGGGAGGCGGGACGCTCCTACAATGAGCAGTTCTTC.